Sequencing of this TCR beta chain was carried out in a study of cytomegalovirus exposure and HLA in healthy donors. Whole-study results and caveats: Most of the TCR beta V segments (in an earlier analysis) were productive either about 90% or about 30% of the time. Presence/absence analyses rested on an assumption that sequencing depth was roughly uniform across donors.

Note on this clone: Antigen specificity is unknown. The junction differs from germline at one of its ends, possibly a read error.

The CDR3 has 13 residues. Per the germline V gene, CDR1 is SQVTM and CDR2 is ANQGSEA. The primer mix had 60 Vbeta and 13 Jbeta primers. Authors' analysis steps: Unique TCR beta chains numbered approximately 80 million in a later analysis, with around 12 million shared. Some clones are missing from TCRdb's copy, which holds only in-frame ones; the method was immunoSEQ multiplex PCR. V and J calls and clone size are as listed in that table; D and trimming were resolved from the DNA. The sample has around 130,000 clones; over 8% are singletons. The sample consisted of PBMCs. This chain connects TRBV29-1 to TRBJ2-5; 7 nucleotides line up with TRBD2. The sequence derives from a man in his forties in good health and CMV-seronegative. This CDR3 reads CSVGAGVQENQYF. The CDR3 region has the DNA TGCAGCGTTGGCGCGGGGGTTCAAGAGAACCAGTACTTC.